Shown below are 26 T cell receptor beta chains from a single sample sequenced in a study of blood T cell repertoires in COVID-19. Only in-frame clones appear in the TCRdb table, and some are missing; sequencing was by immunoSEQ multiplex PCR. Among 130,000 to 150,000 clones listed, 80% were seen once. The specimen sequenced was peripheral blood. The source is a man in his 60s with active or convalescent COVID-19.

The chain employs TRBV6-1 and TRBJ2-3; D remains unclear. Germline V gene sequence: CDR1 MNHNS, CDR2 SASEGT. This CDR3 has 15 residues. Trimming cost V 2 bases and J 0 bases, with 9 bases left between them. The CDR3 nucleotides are TGTGCCAGCAGTGAACACCCTACTAGCACAGATACGCAGTATTTT. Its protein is CASSEHPTSTDTQYF.

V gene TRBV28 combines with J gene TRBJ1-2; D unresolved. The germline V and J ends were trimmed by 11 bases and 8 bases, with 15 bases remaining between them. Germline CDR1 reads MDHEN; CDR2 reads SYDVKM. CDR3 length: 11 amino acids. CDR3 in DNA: TGTGCCGGTGGAGCGGACGGGGGCTACACCTTC. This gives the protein CAGGADGGYTF.

In nucleotides, the CDR3 is TGTGCCAGCAGTCCCCAGAGACAGGGCGTAAAACTGTTTTTT. This translates into CASSPQRQGVKLFF. This chain joins TRBV27 and TRBJ1-4; TRBD1 aligns across 7 bases. Germline V CDR1 and CDR2: MNHEY, SMNVEV (reference sequence). The CDR3 is 14 amino acids. J was trimmed by 10 bases and V by 5 bases; bases with no gene match: 10.

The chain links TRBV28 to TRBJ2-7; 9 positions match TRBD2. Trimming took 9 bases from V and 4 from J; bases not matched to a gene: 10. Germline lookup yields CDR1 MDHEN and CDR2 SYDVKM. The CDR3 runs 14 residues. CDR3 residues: CASRGAGGGYEQYF. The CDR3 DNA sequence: TGTGCCAGTAGGGGAGCGGGAGGAGGGTACGAGCAGTACTTC.

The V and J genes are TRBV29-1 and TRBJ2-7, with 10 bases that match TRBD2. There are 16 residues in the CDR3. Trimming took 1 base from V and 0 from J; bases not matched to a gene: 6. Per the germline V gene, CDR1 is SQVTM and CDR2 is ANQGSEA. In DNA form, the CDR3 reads TGCAGCGTTGAAGTCCTGAGCGGGGGGGTCTCCTACGAGCAGTACTTC. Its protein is CSVEVLSGGVSYEQYF.

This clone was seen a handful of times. The CDR3 here is CASSQLAGAHEQYF. CDR3 sequence (DNA): TGTGCCAGCAGCCAACTAGCGGGAGCCCACGAGCAGTACTTC. J is TRBJ2-7 and V is TRBV3-1 (or the pseudogene TRBV3-2), with TRBD2 matching 10 bases. CDR3 length equals 14 residues. V trimming: 2 bases; J trimming: 5 bases; junction bases outside the gene matches: 3. From germline, CDR1 is LGHDT and CDR2 YNNKEL (reference sequence).

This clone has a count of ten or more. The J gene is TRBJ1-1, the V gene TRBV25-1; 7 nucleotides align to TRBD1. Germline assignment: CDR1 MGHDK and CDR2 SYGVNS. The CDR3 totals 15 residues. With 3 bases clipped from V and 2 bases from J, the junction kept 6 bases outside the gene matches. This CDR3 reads CASSDEGAGNTEAFF. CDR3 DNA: TGTGCCAGCAGTGATGAGGGGGCCGGCAACACTGAAGCTTTCTTT.

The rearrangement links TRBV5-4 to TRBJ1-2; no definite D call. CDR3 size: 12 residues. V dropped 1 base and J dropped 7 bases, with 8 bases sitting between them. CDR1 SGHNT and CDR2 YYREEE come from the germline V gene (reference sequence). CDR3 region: CASSLSGSGYTF. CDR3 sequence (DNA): TGTGCCAGCAGCTTGTCCGGGTCTGGCTACACCTTC. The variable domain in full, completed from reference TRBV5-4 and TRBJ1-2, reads ETGVTQSPTHLIKTRGQQVTLRCSSQSGHNTVSWYQQALGQGPQFIFQYYREEENGRGNFPPRFSGLQFPNYSSELNVNALELDDSALYLCASSLSGSGYTFGSGTRLTVV.

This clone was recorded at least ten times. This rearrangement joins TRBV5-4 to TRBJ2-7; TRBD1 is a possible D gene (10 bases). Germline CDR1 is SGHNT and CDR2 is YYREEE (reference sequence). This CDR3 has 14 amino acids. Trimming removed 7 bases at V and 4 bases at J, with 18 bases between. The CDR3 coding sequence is TGTGCCAGCGCGGGAGGGACAGGGGAGTACGAGCAGTACTTC. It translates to CASAGGTGEYEQYF.

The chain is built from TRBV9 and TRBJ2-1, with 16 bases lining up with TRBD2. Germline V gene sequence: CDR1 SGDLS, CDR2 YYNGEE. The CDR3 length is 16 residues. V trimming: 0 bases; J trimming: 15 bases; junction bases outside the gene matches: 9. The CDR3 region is CASSVGRGLAGGPLFF. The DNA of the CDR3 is TGTGCCAGCAGCGTAGGGAGGGGACTAGCGGGAGGGCCTCTGTTCTTC.

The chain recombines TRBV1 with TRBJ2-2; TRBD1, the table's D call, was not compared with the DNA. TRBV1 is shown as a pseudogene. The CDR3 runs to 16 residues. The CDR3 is CTSSPTGQGATGELFF. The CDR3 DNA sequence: TGCACCAGCAGCCCGACCGGACAGGGGGCAACCGGGGAGCTGTTTTTT.

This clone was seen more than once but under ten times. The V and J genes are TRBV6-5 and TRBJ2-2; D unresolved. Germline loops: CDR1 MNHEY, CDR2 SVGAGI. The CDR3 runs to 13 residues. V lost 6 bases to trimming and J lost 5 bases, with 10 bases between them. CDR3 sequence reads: CASRITVTGELFF. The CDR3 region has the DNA TGTGCCAGCAGAATCACAGTGACCGGGGAGCTGTTTTTT.

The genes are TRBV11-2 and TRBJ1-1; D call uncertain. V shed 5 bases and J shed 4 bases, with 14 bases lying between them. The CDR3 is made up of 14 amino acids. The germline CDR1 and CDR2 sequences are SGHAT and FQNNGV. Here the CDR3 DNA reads TGTGCCAGCAGCACCGGCCCAAGGAGCACTGAAGCTTTCTTT. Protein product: CASSTGPRSTEAFF. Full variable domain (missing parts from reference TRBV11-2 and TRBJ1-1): EAGVAQSPRYKIIEKRQSVAFWCNPISGHATLYWYQQILGQGPKLLIQFQNNGVVDDSQLPKDRFSAERLKGVDSTLKIQPAKLEDSAVYLCASSTGPRSTEAFFGQGTRLTVV.

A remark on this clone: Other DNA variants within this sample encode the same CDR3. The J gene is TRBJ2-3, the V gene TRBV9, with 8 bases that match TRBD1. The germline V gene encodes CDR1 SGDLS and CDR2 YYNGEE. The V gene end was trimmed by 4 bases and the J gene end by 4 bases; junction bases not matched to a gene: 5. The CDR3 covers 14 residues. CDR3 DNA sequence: TGTGCCAGCAGCCCAGGGGGCTTAGCAGATACGCAGTATTTT. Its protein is CASSPGGLADTQYF.

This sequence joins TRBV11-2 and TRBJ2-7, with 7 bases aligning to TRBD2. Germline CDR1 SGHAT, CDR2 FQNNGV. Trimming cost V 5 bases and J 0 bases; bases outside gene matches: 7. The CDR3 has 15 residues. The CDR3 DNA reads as TGTGCCAGCAGCGCCTGGGGCGGGAGCTCCTACGAGCAGTACTTC. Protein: CASSAWGGSSYEQYF.

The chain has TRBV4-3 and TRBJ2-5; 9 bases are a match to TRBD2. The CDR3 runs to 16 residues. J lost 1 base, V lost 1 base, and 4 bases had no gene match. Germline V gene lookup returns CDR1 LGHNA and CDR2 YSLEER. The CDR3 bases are TGCGCCAGCAGCCAAGGAGTGCGGGAGGGCCAAGAGACCCAGTACTTC. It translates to CASSQGVREGQETQYF.

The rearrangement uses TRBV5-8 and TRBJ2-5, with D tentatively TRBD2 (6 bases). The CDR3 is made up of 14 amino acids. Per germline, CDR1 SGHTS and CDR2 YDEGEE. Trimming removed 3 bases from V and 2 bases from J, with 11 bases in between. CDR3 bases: TGTGCCAGCAGCTCCTATGGGGGGCAAGAGACCCAGTACTTC. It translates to CASSSYGGQETQYF.

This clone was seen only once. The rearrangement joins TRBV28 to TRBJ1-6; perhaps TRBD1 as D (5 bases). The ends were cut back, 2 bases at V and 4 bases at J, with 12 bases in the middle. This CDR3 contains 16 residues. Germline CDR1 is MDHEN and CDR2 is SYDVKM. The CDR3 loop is CASSLGGDPYNSPLHF. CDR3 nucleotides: TGTGCCAGCAGTTTAGGGGGGGACCCATATAATTCACCCCTCCACTTT.

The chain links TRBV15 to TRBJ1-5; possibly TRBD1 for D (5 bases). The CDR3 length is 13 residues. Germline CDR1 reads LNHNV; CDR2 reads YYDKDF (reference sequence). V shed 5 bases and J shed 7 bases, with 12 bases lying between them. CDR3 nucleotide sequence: TGTGCCACCAGCCAAAGGACAAGCCAGCCCCAGCATTTT. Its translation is CATSQRTSQPQHF.

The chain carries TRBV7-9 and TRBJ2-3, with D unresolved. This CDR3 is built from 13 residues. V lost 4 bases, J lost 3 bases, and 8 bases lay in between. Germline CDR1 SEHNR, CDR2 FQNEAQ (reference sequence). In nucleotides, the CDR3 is TGTGCCAGCAGCTACGCACAGACAGATACGCAGTATTTT. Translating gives CASSYAQTDTQYF.

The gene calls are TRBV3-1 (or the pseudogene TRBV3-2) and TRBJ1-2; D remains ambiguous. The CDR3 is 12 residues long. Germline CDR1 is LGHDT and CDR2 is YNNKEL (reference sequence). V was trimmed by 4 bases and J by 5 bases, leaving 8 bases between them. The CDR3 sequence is CASSPEGYGYTF. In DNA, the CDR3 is TGTGCCAGCAGCCCCGAGGGATATGGCTACACCTTC.

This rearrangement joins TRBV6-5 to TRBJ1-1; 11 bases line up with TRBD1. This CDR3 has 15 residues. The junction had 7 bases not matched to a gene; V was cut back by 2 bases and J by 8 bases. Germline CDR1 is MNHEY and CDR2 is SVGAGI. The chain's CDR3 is CASSYRDRGEFEAFF. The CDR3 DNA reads TGTGCCAGCAGTTACCGGGACAGGGGGGAGTTCGAAGCTTTCTTT.

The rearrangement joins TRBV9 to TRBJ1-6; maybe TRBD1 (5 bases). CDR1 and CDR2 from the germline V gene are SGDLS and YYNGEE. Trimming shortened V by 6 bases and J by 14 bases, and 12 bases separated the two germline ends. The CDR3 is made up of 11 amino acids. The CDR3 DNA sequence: TGTGCCAGCACCAGAACAGGTTCCCTCCACTTT. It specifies CASTRTGSLHF.

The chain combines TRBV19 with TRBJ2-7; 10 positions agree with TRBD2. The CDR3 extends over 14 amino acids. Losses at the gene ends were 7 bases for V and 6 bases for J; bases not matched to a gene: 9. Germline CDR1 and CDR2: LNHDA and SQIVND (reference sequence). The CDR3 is CASKQASGSSEQYF. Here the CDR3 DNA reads TGTGCCAGTAAACAAGCTAGCGGGAGTAGCGAGCAGTACTTC.

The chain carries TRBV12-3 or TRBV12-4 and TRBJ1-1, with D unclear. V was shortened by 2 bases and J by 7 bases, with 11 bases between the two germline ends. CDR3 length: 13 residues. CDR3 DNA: TGTGCCAGCAGTTTAAAGTCTGCAGGTGAAGCTTTCTTT. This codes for CASSLKSAGEAFF.

CDR3 region: CASSLVVAGAGNTGELFF. In DNA, the CDR3 is TGTGCCAGCAGCTTAGTGGTAGCGGGAGCTGGGAACACCGGGGAGCTGTTTTTT. The V and J genes are TRBV7-2 and TRBJ2-2; 9 bases are shared with TRBD2. V shed 1 base, J shed 1 base, and the junction held 7 bases outside the gene matches. Germline lookup yields CDR1 SGHTA and CDR2 FQGNSA. CDR3 length: 18 residues.